The subject of this entry is one T cell receptor beta chain. This record belongs to a study of blood T cell repertoires in COVID-19. In the original analysis: Estimation of nucleated cell counts relied on the amplification of reference gene primers. This table comes from immunoSEQ multiplex PCR, and its TCRdb copy is limited to in-frame clones, with some not included. V and J calls and clone size are as listed in that table; D and trimming were resolved from the DNA. The sample gives roughly 150,000 clones, about 88% of which show up once; around 7.7% is in the top ten. The V and J ends lost 2 bases and 11 bases, in that order; junction bases with no gene match: 3. CDR3 size: 13 residues. Germline V gene data show CDR1 as SGDLS and CDR2 as YYNGEE.

The TCR originated in a man aged 50 to 59 who had recovered from COVID-19. Material: PBMCs or T cells enriched from blood (not recorded which). The chain has TRBV9 and TRBJ1-6, with TRBD1 matching 8 bases. CDR3 sequence reads: CASSVDRGAPLHF. The CDR3 nucleotides read TGTGCCAGCAGCGTCGACAGGGGTGCACCCCTCCACTTT.